A selection of T cell receptor beta chains follows, all from one sample in a study of blood T cells in healthy people across ages. TCRdb independently ran MiXCR on the 5' RACE reads; one entry per CDR3 protein. In the table there are about 1.6 million distinct CDR3 sequences, about 35% of which are singletons. The sequenced material came from blood. The receptors come from a woman in her twenties or thirties in good health. Each CDR3 is given without its conserved first and last residue.

v_call cdr3_aa
TRBV11-2 ASSLRDRAGANVLT
TRBV7-7 ASSRGTGEVDTQY
TRBV7-9 ASSYTGTPQEAQY
TRBV20-1 SYLGLAGTEAPDTQY
TRBV13 ASSHQGTTSTDTQY
TRBV5-8 ASSLVRGPQPQH
TRBV3-1 ASSPGTSDEQF
TRBV12-5 ASGLGTGTPAGETQY
TRBV7-7 ASGSGTIKETQY
TRBV20-1 SARDLTSGPQETQY
TRBV7-9 ASSLEWTGLPFQETQY
TRBV21-1 ASSNPEEQY
TRBV10-3 ATSGPSGPQH
TRBV29-1 SVGSVETRY
TRBV2 ASSEFRDRDSNEKLF
TRBV4-2 ASSQASGDYGYT
TRBV9 ASSLSGTSGKTQY
TRBV11-2 ASSSYSGLAGGNEQY
TRBV6-1 ASSEFGGTGLAGGPRETQY